The 14 T cell receptor beta chains in this list originate from one sample, sequenced in a study of blood T cell repertoires in COVID-19. Libraries were prepared by immunoSEQ multiplex PCR; TCRdb keeps only in-frame clonotypes and omits some of them. The sample consists of roughly 70,000 clones, approximately 92% of them appearing once. Source material: peripheral blood. Every receptor here comes from a human donor in a cohort sampled during active COVID-19.

CDR3 sequence: CASSPQWSPNTGELFF. CDR3 sequence (DNA): TGTGCCAGCAGCCCGCAGTGGAGTCCGAACACCGGGGAGCTGTTTTTT. This chain connects TRBV9 to TRBJ2-2; D is unresolved. This CDR3 is 16 amino acids long. Germline loops: CDR1 SGDLS, CDR2 YYNGEE. V was trimmed by 4 bases and J by 0 bases, leaving 13 bases between them.

The chain employs TRBV9 and TRBJ1-2; 8 nucleotides line up with TRBD1. The CDR3 covers 17 residues. Germline V gene data show CDR1 as SGDLS and CDR2 as YYNGEE. J lost 3 bases, V lost 3 bases, and 13 bases had no gene match. The CDR3 region is CASSAYQRTGRDYGYTF. CDR3 DNA: TGTGCCAGCAGCGCCTACCAGCGGACAGGGCGGGACTATGGCTACACCTTC.

The rearrangement joins TRBV7-6 to TRBJ2-1; TRBD1 is a possible D gene (6 bases). The germline gives CDR1 SGHVS, CDR2 FNYEAQ. Trimming stripped 5 bases from V and 5 bases from J, with 16 bases between. CDR3 length equals 15 residues. Here the CDR3 DNA reads TGTGCCAGCAGCCCTGGACAGACCTTTAACAATGAGCAGTTCTTC. Translating it yields CASSPGQTFNNEQFF.

The gene calls are TRBV7-9 and TRBJ1-6; 8 nucleotides align to TRBD1. Germline loops: CDR1 SEHNR, CDR2 FQNEAQ (reference sequence). Trimming took 4 bases from V and 7 from J; bases not matched to a gene: 3. This CDR3 is built from 14 residues. Written as DNA, the CDR3 is TGTGCCAGCAGCTGGACAGGGAACAATTCACCCCTCCACTTT. The encoded protein is CASSWTGNNSPLHF.

The chain combines TRBV7-6 with TRBJ2-1, with 10 bases matching TRBD2. The CDR3 runs to 15 residues. Germline V lookup: CDR1 SGHVS, CDR2 FNYEAQ. V dropped 4 bases and J dropped 4; count of bases not matched to a gene: 4. The CDR3 sequence is CASSSTSGAYNEQFF. The CDR3 nucleotides are TGTGCCAGCAGCTCTACTAGCGGGGCATACAATGAGCAGTTCTTC.

This sequence joins TRBV19 and TRBJ1-3, with TRBD1 identical over 7 bases. Trimming took 3 bases from V and 0 from J; bases not matched to a gene: 2. Germline values: CDR1 LNHDA, CDR2 SQIVND (reference sequence). This CDR3 region has 15 residues. The CDR3 spells CASSMDRFSGNTIYF. Here the CDR3 DNA reads TGTGCCAGTAGTATGGACAGGTTCTCTGGAAACACCATATATTTT.

The V gene is TRBV5-1, the J gene TRBJ2-1; 10 bases align to TRBD2. The CDR3 length is 15 residues. V gave up 4 bases and J gave up 3 bases; unmatched junction bases: 4. CDR1 and CDR2 (germline): SGHRS, YFSETQ. The CDR3 loop reads CASSLGTSVYNEQFF. DNA of the CDR3: TGCGCCAGCAGCCTCGGGACTAGCGTCTACAATGAGCAGTTCTTC.

Only one count was recorded for this clone. The J gene is TRBJ1-5, the V gene TRBV28; D gene ambiguous. Germline CDR1 and CDR2: MDHEN and SYDVKM. The CDR3 contains 14 residues. The V and J ends lost 6 bases and 4 bases respectively, with 13 bases between them. CDR3 in amino acids: CASRPGRSNQPQHF. In nucleotides, the CDR3 is TGTGCCAGCAGGCCTGGTAGATCGAATCAGCCCCAGCATTTT. The full variable domain, with the rest looked up from reference TRBV28 and TRBJ1-5, is DVKVTQSSRYLVKRTGEKVFLECVQDMDHENMFWYRQDPGLGLRLIYFSYDVKMKEKGDIPEGYSVSREKKERFSLILESASTNQTSMYLCASRPGRSNQPQHFGDGTRLSIL.

The chain recombines TRBV10-3 with TRBJ1-2; D might be TRBD1 (5 bases). There are 12 residues in the CDR3. Germline V lookup: CDR1 ENHRY, CDR2 SYGVKD. The V gene lost 0 bases and the J gene lost 8 bases, with 7 bases spanning the gap. The CDR3 region has the DNA TGTGCCATCAGTGAGTCAGGGGTCGGCTACACCTTC. This sequence encodes CAISESGVGYTF.

The chain has TRBV19 and TRBJ2-5, with TRBD1 identical over 10 bases. This CDR3 has 15 amino acids. V shed 5 bases, J shed 5 bases, and the junction held 8 bases outside the gene matches. Germline V gene data show CDR1 as LNHDA and CDR2 as SQIVND (reference sequence). CDR3 protein: CASSLDRGVLETQYF. For the CDR3, the DNA is TGTGCCAGTAGTTTGGACAGGGGGGTTCTGGAGACCCAGTACTTC. The full variable domain, completed using reference TRBV19 and TRBJ2-5, is DGGITQSPKYLFRKEGQNVTLSCEQNLNHDAMYWYRQDPGQGLRLIYYSQIVNDFQKGDIAEGYSVSREKKESFPLTVTSAQKNPTAFYLCASSLDRGVLETQYFGPGTRLLVL.

There are a few counts of this clone. The J gene is TRBJ2-7, the V gene TRBV2, with D possibly TRBD1 on 6 matching bases. The CDR3 loop spans 12 amino acids. Trimming shortened V by 6 bases and J by 6 bases, and 12 bases separated the two germline ends. Germline CDR1 and CDR2: SNHLY and FYNNEI. The CDR3 DNA follows: TGTGCCAGCAGGGGGGACATGTTCGAGCAGTACTTC. Amino acid sequence: CASRGDMFEQYF.

V and J are TRBV7-9 and TRBJ2-7, with TRBD1 identical over 8 bases. The trim removed 5 bases at V and 2 bases at J, leaving 11 bases unmatched. The CDR3 sequence is 16 residues long. CDR1 SEHNR and CDR2 FQNEAQ come from the germline V gene (reference sequence). CDR3 bases: TGTGCCAGCAGCACGACCCGGACAGGGTCTACCTACGAGCAGTACTTC. Translating it yields CASSTTRTGSTYEQYF.

This chain links TRBV5-1 with TRBJ2-2; D not resolved. CDR3 length: 13 residues. V was trimmed by 3 bases and J by 1 base, leaving 4 bases between them. The germline V gene has CDR1 SGHRS and CDR2 YFSETQ. The CDR3 reads CASSSKNTGELFF. The CDR3 coding sequence is TGCGCCAGCAGCTCCAAGAACACCGGGGAGCTGTTTTTT.

This clone was seen once. The V gene is TRBV27, the J gene TRBJ2-7, with TRBD2 identical over 9 bases. V was clipped by 7 bases and J by 2 bases; unmatched bases: 6. The germline CDR1 and CDR2 sequences are MNHEY and SMNVEV (reference sequence). This CDR3 comprises 14 residues. CDR3 coding DNA: TGTGCCAGCACCTTCAGCGGGGGGACCTACGAGCAGTACTTC. Its translation: CASTFSGGTYEQYF.